This T cell receptor beta chain was captured by sequencing in a study of neurological immune-mediated disorders. Time point meaning: longitudinal time-point 2. The unsorted libraries originated from 2 million PBMCs kept at -80 C. Remarks on this clonotype: Its antigen is still unknown. A much larger clone differs by one base, so this may be a read error.

Whole-study findings and limits: HTLV-1-associated myelopathy led in TCR clonal expansion, while multiple sclerosis ranked lowest, below healthy controls.

Germline V gives CDR1 SGHNT, CDR2 YYREEE (reference sequence). The CDR3 has 15 residues. Trimming removed 2 bases at V and 0 bases at J, with 10 bases between. 5'RACE generated cDNA with 10-nucleotide random UMIs. Sequencing runs each yielded over 170 million TCR-beta sequences from 15-18 subjects. TCRdb processed the 5' RACE reads anew with MiXCR; each CDR3 protein has one entry. The sample carries 70,000 to 95,000 distinct CDR3 sequences, under 15% recorded once. Sample: PBMCs. The receptor was isolated from a female donor with HTLV-1-associated myelopathy (HAM/TSP). The J gene is TRBJ2-3, the V gene TRBV5-4, with D possibly matching TRBD2 (6 bases). The CDR3 DNA reads TGTGCCAGCAGCTTAAACGGGAGAAGCACAGATACGCAGTATTTT. Translation: CASSLNGRSTDTQYF.